This TCR beta chain was recorded in a study of cytomegalovirus exposure and HLA in healthy donors. Regarding the study as a whole: Common viral pathogens (according to a later analysis) appeared linked to several of the most significant clusters.

This clone was picked up a small number of times. What it recognizes is unknown. The junction departs from the called germline gene at one end, perhaps through a read error. PCR employed 60 Vbeta and 13 Jbeta primers. This table comes from immunoSEQ multiplex PCR, and its TCRdb copy is limited to in-frame clones, with some not included. The profile shows roughly 130,000 clones, roughly four fifths of them singletons. The CDR3 consists of 16 residues. Per the germline V gene, CDR1 is SSHAT and CDR2 is FNYEAQ (reference sequence). This chain links TRBV7-7 with TRBJ2-1; D may be TRBD2 (5 bases). The sample comprised PBMCs. This receptor was identified in a woman between 45 and 65 years old in good health and CMV-seropositive. The chain's CDR3 is CASSLDGGDPYNEQFF. The CDR3 coding sequence is TGTGCTAGCAGCTTAGATGGAGGAGACCCCTACAATGAGCAGTTCTTC.